One sample yielded the 8 T cell receptor beta chains listed below, sequenced in a study of T cells in Graves' hyperthyroidism and ophthalmopathy. Amplified regions were TCR beta CDR3 sequences from RNA transcripts. The TCR CDR3 first-round RT-PCR relied on the HTBI primer set. Each CDR3 protein gets one entry after TCRdb re-called the multiplex PCR reads with MiXCR. The table includes approximately 700,000 distinct CDR3 sequences, 16% detected once. What was sequenced was blood. The source is a young man with Graves' hyperthyroidism.

Concerning this clonotype: One base away lies a much larger clone, so this may be a sequencing read error. This chain links TRBV30 with TRBJ2-7; D gene unclear. The J call may not be correct, given that the DNA end is closer to TRBJ2-1. Germline V gene data show CDR1 as GTSNPN and CDR2 as SVGIG (reference sequence). This CDR3 spans 13 amino acids. The CDR3 spells CAWSPGRPYEQFF. CDR3 sequence (DNA): TGTGCCTGGAGTCCCGGCAGACCCTACGAGCAGTTCTTC.

This clonotype came up many times. The chain joins TRBV18 to TRBJ1-2; the D is unclear. CDR1 and CDR2 (germline): KGHSH, LQKENI. Trimming stripped 4 bases from V and 7 bases from J, with 19 bases between. The CDR3 covers 15 residues. The CDR3 DNA follows: TGTGCCAGCTCACAGGACTGGCAAAGAGGAGTTGGCTACACCTTC. It is translated as CASSQDWQRGVGYTF.

This clonotype has at least ten counts. J is TRBJ2-3 and V is TRBV12-3 or TRBV12-4, with 12 bases lining up with TRBD2. V gave up 6 bases and J gave up 4 bases; unmatched junction bases: 11. The CDR3 is 17 residues long. The DNA of the CDR3 is TGTGCCAGCAGGGCGGACCTAGCGGGAGGGTACCCAGATACGCAGTATTTT. Translated: CASRADLAGGYPDTQYF.

A few counts support this clonotype. This could be a read error, since a much larger clone is one nucleotide away. The chain couples TRBV12-3 or TRBV12-4 to TRBJ1-1; no firm D call. The CDR3 covers 14 residues. The germline V and J ends were trimmed by 7 bases and 6 bases, with 18 bases remaining between them. The CDR3 DNA is TGTGCCAGCACCCAACTCGAGGGTAACGCTGAAGCTTTCTTT. Residues: CASTQLEGNAEAFF.

This clonotype was seen repeatedly, ten times or more. CDR3 DNA sequence: TGCAGCGTTGGTTCGCGGGACAGGGGGCTTTGGGAGCAGTACTTC. It encodes CSVGSRDRGLWEQYF. The rearrangement links TRBV29-1 to TRBJ2-7, with TRBD1 matching over 12 bases. The CDR3 runs 15 residues. J lost 7 bases, V lost 4 bases, and 11 bases had no gene match. Germline CDR1 and CDR2: SQVTM and ANQGSEA.

This clonotype was counted between two and nine times. The rearrangement joins TRBV7-9 to TRBJ2-2; no firm D call. Looked up from germline, CDR1 is SEHNR and CDR2 is FQNEAQ (reference sequence). Trimming stripped 8 bases from V and 3 bases from J, with 28 bases between. This CDR3 is built from 19 residues. The CDR3 DNA is TGTGCCAGCCATCACGCTCCCAAGGGTGGGTCCCGTGACACCGGGGAGCTGTTTTTT. Its translation is CASHHAPKGGSRDTGELFF.

This clonotype has at least ten counts. The chain employs TRBV2 and TRBJ2-7; D possibly corresponds to TRBD1 (6 bases). This CDR3 spans 13 amino acids. V was cut by 5 bases and J by 3 bases, with 11 bases left in between. Germline CDR1 is SNHLY and CDR2 is FYNNEI. In DNA, the CDR3 is TGTGCCAGCAGTAACAGGGAAAACTACGAGCAGTACTTC. Residues: CASSNRENYEQYF.

This clonotype was counted a few times. The gene calls are TRBV20-1 and TRBJ2-1, with D tentatively TRBD1 or TRBD2 (6 bases each). Looked up from germline, CDR1 is DFQATT and CDR2 is SNEGSKA (reference sequence). The V and J ends lost 8 bases and 10 bases respectively, with 18 bases between them. This CDR3 has 12 amino acids. CDR3 DNA sequence: TGCAGTCCCAAGTGGGGGGCTCGGGAGCAGTTCTTC. Translation: CSPKWGAREQFF.